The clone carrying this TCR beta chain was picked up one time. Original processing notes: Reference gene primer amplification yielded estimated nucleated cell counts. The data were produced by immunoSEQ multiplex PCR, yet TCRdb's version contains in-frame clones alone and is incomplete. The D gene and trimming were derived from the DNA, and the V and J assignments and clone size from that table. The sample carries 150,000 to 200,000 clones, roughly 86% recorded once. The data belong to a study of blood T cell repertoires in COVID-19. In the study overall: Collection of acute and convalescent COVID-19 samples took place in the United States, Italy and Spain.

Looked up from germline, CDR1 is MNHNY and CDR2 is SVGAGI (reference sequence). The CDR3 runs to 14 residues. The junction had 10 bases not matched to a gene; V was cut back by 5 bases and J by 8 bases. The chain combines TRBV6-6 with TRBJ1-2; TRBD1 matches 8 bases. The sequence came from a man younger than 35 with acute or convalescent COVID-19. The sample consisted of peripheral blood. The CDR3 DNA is TGTGCCAGCAGTGGCCGGGACAGGCTGAAAGGCTACACCTTC. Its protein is CASSGRDRLKGYTF.